The 11 T cell receptor beta chains reported below all come from one sample, sequenced in a study of chemoradiotherapy in HPV16-positive cancers. Sequencing was performed with immunoSEQ multiplex PCR; in TCRdb, only in-frame clones are kept and a portion is missing. This repertoire shows several thousand clones, roughly 73% found once; its top ten account for less than 35%. The sample in question was tumor tissue, obtained from a patient who underwent chemoradiotherapy. These receptors all stem from a human donor with HPV-associated anogenital cancer.

V usage is TRBV27 and J usage is TRBJ2-5, with D uncertain. The V end was cut by 0 bases, the J end by 0 bases, with 8 bases between. Germline V gene data show CDR1 as MNHEY and CDR2 as SMNVEV (reference sequence). This CDR3 is 15 amino acids long. CDR3 DNA sequence: TGTGCCAGCAGTTTATCGGCGGCGTACCAAGAGACCCAGTACTTC. It yields the protein CASSLSAAYQETQYF.

The chain combines TRBV2 with TRBJ1-2, with TRBD1 matching over 9 bases. The CDR3 has 15 residues. The germline CDR1 and CDR2 sequences are SNHLY and FYNNEI. The V gene end was trimmed by 5 bases and the J gene end by 3 bases; junction bases not matched to a gene: 7. CDR3: CASSPRDRADYGYTF. CDR3 coding DNA: TGTGCCAGCAGTCCCCGGGACAGGGCGGACTATGGCTACACCTTC.

This clone was found a few times. This chain connects TRBV11-3 to TRBJ1-2; no reliable D call. Germline CDR1 SGHNT, CDR2 YENEEA. The V and J ends lost 1 base and 8 bases respectively, with 11 bases between them. The CDR3 covers 13 residues. Here the CDR3 DNA reads TGTGCCAGCAGCTTAGGCGAGGTGGGAGGCTACACCTTC. This encodes CASSLGEVGGYTF.

J is TRBJ2-3 and V is TRBV30, with 8 nucleotides matching TRBD2. V trimming: 5 bases; J trimming: 0 bases; junction bases outside the gene matches: 4. From germline, CDR1 is GTSNPN and CDR2 SVGIG (reference sequence). The CDR3 length is 14 residues. The CDR3 is CAWVLAASTDTQYF. Written as DNA, the CDR3 is TGTGCCTGGGTACTAGCGGCTAGCACAGATACGCAGTATTTT. The full variable domain, in which reference TRBV30 and TRBJ2-3 provide the parts outside the CDR3, is SQTIHQWPATLVQPVGSPLSLECTVEGTSNPNLYWYRQAAGRGLQLLFYSVGIGQISSEVPQNLSASRPQDRQFILSSKKLLLSDSGFYLCAWVLAASTDTQYFGPGTRLTVL.

This clone was observed once. The V call is TRBV5-1, the J call TRBJ1-1, with D hard to call. The CDR3 covers 13 residues. The germline gives CDR1 SGHRS, CDR2 YFSETQ. Trimming removed 4 bases at V and 4 bases at J, with 11 bases between. CDR3 residues: CASSAGTGTEAFF. CDR3 coding DNA: TGCGCCAGCAGCGCCGGTACGGGCACTGAAGCTTTCTTT.

The chain uses TRBV19 and TRBJ1-5; TRBD1 might be the D (5 bases). Germline V gene sequence: CDR1 LNHDA, CDR2 SQIVND (reference sequence). This CDR3 has 15 amino acids. V was trimmed by 3 bases and J by 3 bases, leaving 12 bases between them. CDR3 in amino acids: CASSMGGYTNQPQHF. In nucleotides, the CDR3 is TGTGCCAGTAGTATGGGGGGATATACCAATCAGCCCCAGCATTTT.

Here the CDR3 reads CASSSNPEVSMVHRAPNLFYGYTF. The CDR3 coding sequence is TGTGCCAGCAGCTCGAACCCCGAGGTCTCTATGGTGCACAGGGCCCCAAACCTCTTCTATGGCTACACCTTC. The chain couples TRBV7-1 to TRBJ1-2; the D gene is possibly TRBD1 (6 bases). TRBV7-1 is marked as an open reading frame, function uncertain. The CDR3 is 24 amino acids. The V end was cut by 3 bases, the J end by 4 bases, with 42 bases between.

This clone was seen a single time. The chain uses TRBV10-2 and TRBJ1-1; D is unclear. Between the trimmed V and J ends, which lost 8 bases and 0 bases, there was a span of 13 bases. The CDR3 has 14 amino acids. Germline-derived CDR1 and CDR2 are WSHSY and SAAADI. CDR3 bases: TGCGCCAGCCGAGGCAGCAGGATGAACACTGAAGCTTTCTTT. It codes for CASRGSRMNTEAFF.

The V and J genes are TRBV7-9 and TRBJ1-1, with D unresolved. Trimming took off 3 bases at V and 1 base at J, with 6 bases between the two ends. CDR3 length: 13 residues. Germline assignment: CDR1 SEHNR and CDR2 FQNEAQ (reference sequence). The CDR3 coding sequence is TGTGCCAGCAGCTTGTCGGCGAACACTGAAGCTTTCTTT. Translating gives CASSLSANTEAFF.

J is TRBJ2-1 and V is TRBV29-1, with 9 bases that match TRBD2. The germline CDR1 and CDR2 sequences are SQVTM and ANQGSEA. With 0 bases clipped from V and 4 bases from J, the junction kept 1 base outside the gene matches. There are 14 residues in the CDR3. CDR3 sequence reads: CSVEEREGYNEQFF. Written as DNA, the CDR3 is TGCAGCGTTGAAGAGCGGGAGGGGTACAATGAGCAGTTCTTC.

This sequence joins TRBV13 and TRBJ1-1; D is uncertain. Germline V lookup: CDR1 PRHDT, CDR2 FYEKMQ (reference sequence). The CDR3 extends over 14 amino acids. Trimming took off 1 base at V and 5 bases at J, with 11 bases between the two ends. The CDR3 sequence is CASSLEVLGTEAFF. CDR3 DNA sequence: TGTGCCAGCAGCTTAGAGGTCTTGGGGACTGAAGCTTTCTTT. Full variable domain (outside the CDR3, taken from reference TRBV13 and TRBJ1-1): AAGVIQSPRHLIKEKRETATLKCYPIPRHDTVYWYQQGPGQDPQFLISFYEKMQSDKGSIPDRFSAQQFSDYHSELNMSSLELGDSALYFCASSLEVLGTEAFFGQGTRLTVV.